This TCR beta chain is from a study of cytomegalovirus exposure and HLA in healthy donors. Study findings and constraints: A few chains tied to CMV proved CMV antigen-specific in vitro.

In the PCR, 60 Vbeta and 13 Jbeta primers were used. The assay was immunoSEQ multiplex PCR, and TCRdb's table has in-frame clones only and misses some. The repertoire holds 150,000 to 200,000 clones, with around 80% as singletons. As to this clone: Its specificity is not known.

With 5 bases clipped from V and 0 bases from J, the junction kept 6 bases outside the gene matches. CDR1 is SGHTA, CDR2 FQGNSA, per germline. This CDR3 has 16 amino acids. The chain employs TRBV7-2 and TRBJ2-7; 11 bases map to TRBD2. This sequence was found in a man younger than 30 in good health and CMV-seropositive. Sequenced material: PBMCs. Here the CDR3 reads CASSPRTSGLSYEQYF. The CDR3 bases are TGTGCCAGCAGCCCGAGGACTAGCGGGCTCTCCTACGAGCAGTACTTC.